A single sample gave rise to the 10 T cell receptor beta chains below, sequenced in a study of cytomegalovirus exposure and HLA in healthy donors. The repertoire was sequenced with immunoSEQ multiplex PCR; TCRdb's copy has only in-frame clones and lacks some. The sample records about 220,000 clones, roughly 84% being singletons. The sequenced sample consisted of PBMCs. Receptor source: a woman in her 30s in good health and CMV-seropositive.

This sequence joins TRBV30 and TRBJ2-4; no definite D call. CDR1 is GTSNPN and CDR2 is SVGIG in the germline V gene (reference sequence). This CDR3 is 15 amino acids long. With 2 bases removed from V and 0 bases from J, the gap between germline ends came to 11 bases. Here the CDR3 DNA reads TGTGCCTGGAGTTTCAGTGGGCTAGCCAAAAACATTCAGTACTTC. It yields the protein CAWSFSGLAKNIQYF.

The chain carries TRBV30 and TRBJ2-5; TRBD2 aligns across 12 bases. CDR3 length equals 16 residues. Unmatched junction bases numbered 4, after V lost 2 bases and J lost 0 bases. Germline V lookup: CDR1 GTSNPN, CDR2 SVGIG (reference sequence). The CDR3 loop is CAWSFTSGRYQETQYF. In DNA form, the CDR3 reads TGTGCCTGGAGTTTTACTAGCGGGAGGTACCAAGAGACCCAGTACTTC.

As regards this clone: The junction departs from the called germline gene at one end, perhaps through a read error. CDR3 loop: CASSPGGSHEQYF. The DNA of the CDR3 is TGTGCCAGCTCCCCCGGAGGCTCCCACGAGCAGTACTTC. The chain employs TRBV7-9 and TRBJ2-7; a possible D gene is TRBD2 (5 bases). Germline values: CDR1 SEHNR, CDR2 FQNEAQ (reference sequence). The CDR3 loop spans 13 amino acids.

The chain is built from TRBV5-1 and TRBJ1-2; D might be TRBD1 (5 bases). Germline V gene sequence: CDR1 SGHRS, CDR2 YFSETQ. The CDR3 has 13 amino acids. Trimming left V 3 bases short and J 6 bases short, with 12 bases between. CDR3 nucleotide sequence: TGCGCCAGCAGCTCCGGGGCCCGCAATGGCTACACCTTC. Amino acid sequence: CASSSGARNGYTF.

The rearrangement links TRBV5-1 to TRBJ2-2, with D perhaps TRBD2 (5 bases). The CDR3 consists of 18 residues. Germline V gene sequence: CDR1 SGHRS, CDR2 YFSETQ. V was cut by 0 bases and J by 2 bases, with 17 bases left in between. The CDR3 loop reads CASSLGSSASPNTGELFF. DNA for the CDR3: TGCGCCAGCAGCTTGGGAAGTTCGGCTAGCCCTAACACCGGGGAGCTGTTTTTT.

The J gene is TRBJ2-2, the V gene TRBV19; D is unclear. Trimming cost V 9 bases and J 3 bases, with 11 bases left between them. Germline V gene data show CDR1 as LNHDA and CDR2 as SQIVND (reference sequence). There are 13 residues in the CDR3. The CDR3 loop reads CASQALDTGELFF. CDR3 in DNA: TGTGCCAGCCAGGCGCTAGACACCGGGGAGCTGTTTTTT.

CDR3 in amino acids: CASSYEGSNYGYTF. CDR3 nucleotides: TGTGCCAGCAGTTATGAGGGGTCTAACTATGGCTACACCTTC. The chain links TRBV28 to TRBJ1-2; a possible D gene is TRBD1 (5 bases). CDR3 size: 14 residues. V shed 4 bases and J shed 0 bases, with 9 bases lying between them. Per germline, CDR1 MDHEN and CDR2 SYDVKM.

The rearrangement uses TRBV9 and TRBJ1-2; 9 bases are a match to TRBD1. CDR1 is SGDLS, CDR2 YYNGEE, per germline. This CDR3 has 14 amino acids. Trimming removed 4 bases from V and 4 bases from J; junction bases left unmatched: 5. CDR3 in amino acids: CASSRQGVGYGYTF. DNA for the CDR3: TGTGCCAGCAGCAGACAGGGGGTGGGCTATGGCTACACCTTC.

Comment on this clone: This sample includes further DNA sequences coding for the same CDR3. The genes are TRBV6-5 and TRBJ1-2, with 7 bases that match TRBD1. V trimming: 2 bases; J trimming: 5 bases; junction bases outside the gene matches: 5. This CDR3 is 14 amino acids long. Germline V gene data show CDR1 as MNHEY and CDR2 as SVGAGI. This CDR3 reads CASSYQGQNYGYTF. DNA of the CDR3: TGTGCCAGCAGTTACCAGGGACAGAATTATGGCTACACCTTC.

CDR3 protein: CAWSGIFYGYTF. The CDR3 DNA sequence: TGTGCCTGGAGTGGAATCTTCTATGGCTACACCTTC. The chain uses TRBV30 and TRBJ1-2; D gene uncertain. V was clipped by 1 base and J by 4 bases, with 7 bases between them. Germline assignment: CDR1 GTSNPN and CDR2 SVGIG (reference sequence). CDR3 length: 12 residues.